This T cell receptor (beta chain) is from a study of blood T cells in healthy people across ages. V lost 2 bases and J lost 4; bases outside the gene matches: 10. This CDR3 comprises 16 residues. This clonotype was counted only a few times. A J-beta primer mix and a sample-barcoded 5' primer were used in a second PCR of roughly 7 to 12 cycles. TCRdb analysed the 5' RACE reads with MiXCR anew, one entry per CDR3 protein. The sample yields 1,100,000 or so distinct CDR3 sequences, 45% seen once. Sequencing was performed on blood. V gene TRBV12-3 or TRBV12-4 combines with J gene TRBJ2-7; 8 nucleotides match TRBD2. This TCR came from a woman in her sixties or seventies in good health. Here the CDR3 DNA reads TGTGCCAGCAGTTTAATTCCTAGCGGGCCGAAATACGAGCAGTACTTC. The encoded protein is CASSLIPSGPKYEQYF.